The T cell receptor beta chain under discussion was sequenced for a study of blood T cell dynamics during melanoma immunotherapy. Some clones are missing from TCRdb's copy, which holds only in-frame ones; the method was immunoSEQ multiplex PCR. This sample has 11,000 or so clones, with about 88% found just once. This sample's time point: week 3, after first cycle of checkpoint inhibitor. One draw preceded checkpoint blockade; another followed its first cycle at week 3. Germline lookup yields CDR1 MDHEN and CDR2 SYDVKM. V dropped 4 bases and J dropped 8 bases, with 20 bases sitting between them. The CDR3 extends over 15 amino acids.

The origin of this receptor is a human donor with melanoma. This chain links TRBV28 with TRBJ1-1; D is unclear. The specimen comprised blood, sampled from a patient treated with checkpoint blockade. This chain's CDR3 is CASSSAGSDALEAFF. Written as DNA, the CDR3 is TGTGCCAGCAGTTCCGCCGGCAGTGACGCCCTGGAAGCTTTCTTT.